This TCR beta chain was retrieved from a study of OX40 agonist ivuxolimab in advanced cancers. V lost 5 bases and J 5 bases, leaving 22 bases between the germline ends. The CDR3 covers 17 residues. In germline, CDR1 is LNHDA, CDR2 SQIVND (reference sequence). Some clones are missing from TCRdb's copy, which holds only in-frame ones; the method was immunoSEQ multiplex PCR. This table has approximately 41,000 clones, about 83% appearing once. This chain uses TRBV19 with TRBJ2-1, with D unresolved. This sequence was found in an adult with an advanced solid tumor such as melanoma, head and neck, liver or kidney cancer. The source was CD4+ or CD8+ T cells sorted from blood, collected in a trial of the OX40 agonist ivuxolimab. Here the CDR3 DNA reads TGTGCCAGTAGTCCCCTGGCTTTGGGAACATCCAACAATGAGCAGTTCTTC. Translating gives CASSPLALGTSNNEQFF.